The clone carrying this T cell receptor (beta chain) was counted only a few times. Sequenced by immunoSEQ multiplex PCR; TCRdb stores in-frame clones only, minus some. The sample lists under 400,000 clones; roughly 86% were seen once. This specimen belongs to a study of cytomegalovirus exposure and HLA in healthy donors. The CDR3 is 15 residues long. V was cut by 3 bases and J by 7 bases, with 13 bases left in between. CDR1 and CDR2 (germline): SNHLY, FYNNEI. The sample consisted of PBMCs. This receptor was obtained from a man younger than 45 in good health and CMV-seronegative. The rearrangement joins TRBV2 to TRBJ1-6; no clear D gene. As DNA, the CDR3 is TGTGCCAGCAGTGAGGAGGGTGTGCTCAATTCACCCCTCCACTTT. The encoded protein is CASSEEGVLNSPLHF.